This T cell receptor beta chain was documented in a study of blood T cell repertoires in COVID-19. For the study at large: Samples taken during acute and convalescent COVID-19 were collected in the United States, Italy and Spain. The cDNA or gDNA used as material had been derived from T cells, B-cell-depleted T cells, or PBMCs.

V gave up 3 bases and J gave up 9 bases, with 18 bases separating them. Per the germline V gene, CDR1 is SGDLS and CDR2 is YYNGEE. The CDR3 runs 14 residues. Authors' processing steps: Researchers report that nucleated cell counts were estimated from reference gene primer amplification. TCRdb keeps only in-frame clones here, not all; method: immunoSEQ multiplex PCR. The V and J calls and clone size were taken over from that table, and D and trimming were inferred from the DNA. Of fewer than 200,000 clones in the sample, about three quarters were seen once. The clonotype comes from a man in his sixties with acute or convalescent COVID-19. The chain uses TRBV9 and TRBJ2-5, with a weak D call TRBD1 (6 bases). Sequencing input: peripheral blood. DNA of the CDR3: TGTGCCAGCAGCGCCGGACCAGCTGAGGGGGCCCAGTACTTC. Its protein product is CASSAGPAEGAQYF.